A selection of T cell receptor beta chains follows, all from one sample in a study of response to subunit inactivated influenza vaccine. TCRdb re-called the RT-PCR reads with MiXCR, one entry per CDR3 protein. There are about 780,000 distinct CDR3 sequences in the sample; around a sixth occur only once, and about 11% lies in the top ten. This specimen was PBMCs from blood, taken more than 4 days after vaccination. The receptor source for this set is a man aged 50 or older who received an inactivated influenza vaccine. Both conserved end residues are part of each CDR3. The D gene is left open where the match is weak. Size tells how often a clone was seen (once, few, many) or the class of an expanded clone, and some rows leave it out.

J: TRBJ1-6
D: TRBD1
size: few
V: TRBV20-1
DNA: TGCAGTGCTAGTGGACAGGGAGATAATTCACCCCTCCACTTT
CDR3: CSASGQGDNSPLHF

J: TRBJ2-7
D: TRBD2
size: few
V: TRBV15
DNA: TGTGCCACCAGCGAGTTAGCGGGGCCCTACGAGCAGTACTTC
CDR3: CATSELAGPYEQYF

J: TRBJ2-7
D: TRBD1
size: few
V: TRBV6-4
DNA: TGTGCCAGCAGTGACCCCCCCAAGGGACAGGGTTACGAGCAGTACTTC
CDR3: CASSDPPKGQGYEQYF

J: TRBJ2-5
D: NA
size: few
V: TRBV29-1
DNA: TGCAGCGTTGAAAGAGGGGCGGGGGAGACCCAGTACTTC
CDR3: CSVERGAGETQYF

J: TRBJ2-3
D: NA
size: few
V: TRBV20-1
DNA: TGCAGTGCTAGTCGGCCGCGGGGAAACACAGATACGCAGTATTTT
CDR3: CSASRPRGNTDTQYF

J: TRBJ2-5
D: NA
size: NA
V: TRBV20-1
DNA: TGCAGTGCTAGAGGAGGCGGGTACCAAGAGACCCAGTACTTC
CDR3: CSARGGGYQETQYF

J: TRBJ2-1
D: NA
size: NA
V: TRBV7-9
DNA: TGTGCCAGCAGCTTGGTCCAGGGTAGCGAGCAGTTCTTC
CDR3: CASSLVQGSEQFF

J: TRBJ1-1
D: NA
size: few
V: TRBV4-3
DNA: TGCGCCAGCAGCCAACATGCTGCGACAGTGAACACTGAAGCTTTCTTT
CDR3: CASSQHAATVNTEAFF

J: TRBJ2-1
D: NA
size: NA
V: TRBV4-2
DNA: TGTGCCAGCAGCCAAGATCCCGGAACGAACCCCCAGCAGTTCTTC
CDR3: CASSQDPGTNPQQFF

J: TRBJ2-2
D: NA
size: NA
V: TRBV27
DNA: TGTGCCAGCAGTCCCCTCCCGAACACCGGGGAGCTGTTTTTT
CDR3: CASSPLPNTGELFF

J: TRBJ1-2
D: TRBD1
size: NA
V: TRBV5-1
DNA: TGCGCCAGCAAAGGGGGCGAACTTAACTATGGCTACACCTTC
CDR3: CASKGGELNYGYTF

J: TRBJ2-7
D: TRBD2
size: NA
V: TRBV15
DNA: TGTGCCACCAGCGCCCCGGGGGGGTCCTACGAGCAGTACTTC
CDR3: CATSAPGGSYEQYF

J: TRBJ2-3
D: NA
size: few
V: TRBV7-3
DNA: TGTGCCAGCAGCCCCAGGCCGAGGGATACGCAGTATTTT
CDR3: CASSPRPRDTQYF

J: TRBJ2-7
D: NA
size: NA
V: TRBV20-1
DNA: TGCAGTGCTAGTTTGAGGACAGCCCCCTACGAGCAGTACTTC
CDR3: CSASLRTAPYEQYF

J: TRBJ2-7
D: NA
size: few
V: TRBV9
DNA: TGTGCCAGCAGCGTTGACCTACGGGACCGCGAGCAGTACTTC
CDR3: CASSVDLRDREQYF

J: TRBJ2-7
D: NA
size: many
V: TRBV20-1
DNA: TGCAGTGCCCCGGCAGGGTCCTACGAGCAGTACTTC
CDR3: CSAPAGSYEQYF

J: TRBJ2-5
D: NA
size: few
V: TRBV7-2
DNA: TGTGCCAGCAGCCACCCGGGGGTCCAAGAGACCCAGTACTTC
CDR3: CASSHPGVQETQYF

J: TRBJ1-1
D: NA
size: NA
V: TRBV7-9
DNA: TGTGCCAGCAGCCCAAGCCCTGAAGCTTTCTTT
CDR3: CASSPSPEAFF

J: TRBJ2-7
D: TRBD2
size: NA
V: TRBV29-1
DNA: TGCAGCGTTGAATTTCGGGGTAGCGGGAGTCGGTACGAGCAGTACTTC
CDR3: CSVEFRGSGSRYEQYF

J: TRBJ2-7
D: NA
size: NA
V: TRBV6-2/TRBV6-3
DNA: TGTGCCAGCAGTTACTCGCAGGGAGGAAAAGACGAGCAGTACTTC
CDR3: CASSYSQGGKDEQYF

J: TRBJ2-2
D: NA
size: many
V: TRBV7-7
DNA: TGTGCCAGCAGCTTAGCGCCGTCTGGGGAGCTGTTTTTT
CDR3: CASSLAPSGELFF

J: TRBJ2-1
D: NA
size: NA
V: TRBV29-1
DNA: TGCAGCGTTGAAGGCCGGATTAGCTCCTACAATGAGCAGTTCTTC
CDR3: CSVEGRISSYNEQFF

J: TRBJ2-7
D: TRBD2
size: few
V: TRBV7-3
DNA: TGTGCCAGCAGCCCCGGGGCTAGCGGAATATACGAGCAGTACTTC
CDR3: CASSPGASGIYEQYF

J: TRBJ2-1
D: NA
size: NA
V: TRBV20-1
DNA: TGCAGTGCTAGAGTCGGGGGCCCTGAGCAGTTCTTC
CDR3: CSARVGGPEQFF

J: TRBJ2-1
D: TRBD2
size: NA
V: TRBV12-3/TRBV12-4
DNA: TGTGCCAGCAGATTCGAGCGGGGACGCAATGAGCAGTTCTTC
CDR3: CASRFERGRNEQFF

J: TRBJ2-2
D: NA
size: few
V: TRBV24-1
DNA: TGTGCCACCAGTGACCCGATTGGGGGGAACACCGGGGAGCTGTTTTTT
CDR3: CATSDPIGGNTGELFF